These 7 T cell receptor beta chains came from one sample sequenced in a study of vaccination effects on CD4 cells after COVID-19. TCRdb keeps only in-frame clones here, not all; method: immunoSEQ multiplex PCR. In the table there are 30,000 or so clones, about 69% of which are singletons. No cognate antigen is known for these TCRs. Antigen-specific CD4+ T cell clonotypes were called by their expansion after viral peptide-pool culture in ViraFEST. Culturing for around 10 days preceded CD4+ T cell isolation. Two doses of either BNT162b2 or mRNA-1273 were given to each participant. This material consisted of CD4+ T cells from PBMCs cultured with HCoV-NL63 spike peptides, taken after COVID-19 vaccination. These receptors all stem from a human donor who received a COVID-19 vaccine.

This chain uses TRBV19 with TRBJ1-5; possible D gene TRBD1, 5 bases. CDR3 length: 15 residues. V was cut by 8 bases and J by 1 base, with 15 bases left in between. The germline V gene has CDR1 LNHDA and CDR2 SQIVND (reference sequence). This chain's CDR3 is CASGQGRASNQPQHF. As DNA, the CDR3 is TGTGCCAGTGGCCAGGGCAGGGCGAGCAATCAGCCCCAGCATTTT.

This clone showed up just once. The rearrangement joins TRBV12-3 or TRBV12-4 to TRBJ1-5; D may be TRBD1 (5 bases). V was shortened by 3 bases and J by 7 bases, with 7 bases between the two germline ends. The CDR3 has 12 residues. This chain's CDR3 is CASSLGEQPQHF. The CDR3 nucleotides are TGTGCCAGCAGTTTGGGGGAACAGCCCCAGCATTTT.

This clone has just a few counts. Here the CDR3 reads CASSQDRAGHGELFF. CDR3 sequence (DNA): TGTGCCAGCAGCCAAGATCGAGCAGGACACGGGGAGCTGTTTTTT. The gene calls are TRBV14 and TRBJ2-2; tentatively, D is TRBD1 (5 bases). The CDR3 totals 15 residues. V shed 0 bases and J shed 7 bases, with 12 bases lying between them. Germline V gene sequence: CDR1 SGHDN, CDR2 FVKESK. The full variable domain, in which reference TRBV14 and TRBJ2-2 provide the parts outside the CDR3, is EAGVTQFPSHSVIEKGQTVTLRCDPISGHDNLYWYRRVMGKEIKFLLHFVKESKQDESGMPNNRFLAERTGGTYSTLKVQPAELEDSGVYFCASSQDRAGHGELFFGEGSRLTVL.

This clone was counted only a few times. This chain uses TRBV2 with TRBJ1-6, with TRBD1 matching over 7 bases. This CDR3 is 15 amino acids long. After removal of 4 bases from V and 11 bases from J, the junction contained 11 bases not matched to a gene. Germline V gene data show CDR1 as SNHLY and CDR2 as FYNNEI. The CDR3 bases are TGTGCCAGCAGTGCTGAAGGACAGGCGTATACACCCCTCCACTTT. Encoded protein: CASSAEGQAYTPLHF.

The V and J genes are TRBV30 and TRBJ2-7; D ambiguous. This CDR3 contains 14 residues. Germline V CDR1 and CDR2: GTSNPN, SVGIG (reference sequence). The V and J ends lost 4 bases and 1 base respectively, with 14 bases between them. CDR3 sequence: CAWMGLAPSYEQYF. The CDR3 region has the DNA TGTGCCTGGATGGGGTTAGCTCCTTCCTACGAGCAGTACTTC.

This sequence joins TRBV6-5 and TRBJ2-3; 10 positions match TRBD2. The germline gives CDR1 MNHEY, CDR2 SVGAGI. V shed 0 bases and J 1 base; nucleotides not matched to a gene: 1. There are 16 residues in the CDR3. The CDR3 here is CASSYSSGRGTDTQYF. DNA of the CDR3: TGTGCCAGCAGTTACTCGAGCGGGAGGGGCACAGATACGCAGTATTTT.

The chain recombines TRBV10-3 with TRBJ2-3; 8 nucleotides align to TRBD1. With 6 bases clipped from V and 2 bases from J, the junction kept 13 bases outside the gene matches. From germline, CDR1 is ENHRY and CDR2 SYGVKD. This CDR3 has 17 amino acids. The CDR3 reads CAISRGPTGALTDTQYF. The CDR3 DNA reads TGTGCCATCAGCCGAGGACCGACAGGGGCGCTCACAGATACGCAGTATTTT.